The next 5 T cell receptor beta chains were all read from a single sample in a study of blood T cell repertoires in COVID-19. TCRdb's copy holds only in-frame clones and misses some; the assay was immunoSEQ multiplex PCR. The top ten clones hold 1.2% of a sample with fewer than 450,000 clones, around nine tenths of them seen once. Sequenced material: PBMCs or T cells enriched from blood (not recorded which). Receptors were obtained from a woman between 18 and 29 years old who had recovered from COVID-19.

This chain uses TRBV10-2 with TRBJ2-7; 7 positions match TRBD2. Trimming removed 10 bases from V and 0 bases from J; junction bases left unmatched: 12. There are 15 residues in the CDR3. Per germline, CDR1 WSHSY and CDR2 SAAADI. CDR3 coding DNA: TGCGCCACCACAAGGGGAGGGGAAAGCTCCTACGAGCAGTACTTC. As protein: CATTRGGESSYEQYF.

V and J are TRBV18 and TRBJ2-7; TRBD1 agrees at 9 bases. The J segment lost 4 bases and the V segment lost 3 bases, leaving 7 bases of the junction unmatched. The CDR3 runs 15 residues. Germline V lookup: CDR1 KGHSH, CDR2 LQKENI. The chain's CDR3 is CASSPQGTGSYEQYF. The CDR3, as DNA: TGTGCCAGCTCACCGCAAGGGACAGGGTCTTACGAGCAGTACTTC.

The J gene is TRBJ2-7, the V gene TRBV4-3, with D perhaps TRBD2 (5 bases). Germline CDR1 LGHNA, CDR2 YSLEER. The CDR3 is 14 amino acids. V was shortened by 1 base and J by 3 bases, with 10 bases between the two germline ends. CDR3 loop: CASSQGADFYEQYF. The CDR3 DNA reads TGCGCCAGCAGCCAAGGGGCGGACTTCTACGAGCAGTACTTC.

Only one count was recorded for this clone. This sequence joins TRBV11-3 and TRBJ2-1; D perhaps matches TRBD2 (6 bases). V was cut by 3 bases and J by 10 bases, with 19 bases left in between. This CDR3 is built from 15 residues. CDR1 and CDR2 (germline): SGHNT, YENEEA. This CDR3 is CASSLRGGGPGEQFF. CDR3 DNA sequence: TGTGCCAGCAGCTTGAGGGGAGGCGGGCCAGGCGAGCAGTTCTTC.

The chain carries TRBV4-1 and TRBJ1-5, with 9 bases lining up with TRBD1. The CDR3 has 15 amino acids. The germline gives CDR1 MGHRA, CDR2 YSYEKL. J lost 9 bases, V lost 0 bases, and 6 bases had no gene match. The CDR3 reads CASSQDGTGLVPQHF. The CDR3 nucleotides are TGCGCCAGCAGCCAAGATGGGACAGGGCTTGTGCCCCAGCATTTT.